This paragraph reports one T cell receptor (beta chain). The clone's antigen remains unknown. Base qualities were left out, and no much larger clone turns up one base away. The immunoSEQ Assay, a bias-controlled multiplex PCR, was used to amplify TCRbeta CDR3 regions from genomic DNA. The authors' pipeline ran thus. Within the assay, amplification of reference gene primers was used to estimate how many nucleated cells each sample contained. Sequence reads were collapsed and filtered to measure the absolute abundance of every unique TCRbeta CDR3 rearrangement. For each sample, productive Simpson clonality was calculated by taking the square root of Simpson's diversity index across productive rearrangements. TCRdb's version of the immuneACCESS table is confined to in-frame rearrangements and falls short of the full clone set. An unresolved V gene accounts for under half of the shortfall where checked; the remainder is of unknown origin. The DNA was the basis for D and trimming; V, J and clone size are from that table. Recorded for this sample are approximately 180,000 clones; around 85% of them occurred a single time. The leading ten clones occupy 3% to 4% of the sample.

This entry belongs to a study of blood T cell repertoires in COVID-19 (dated by TCRdb to the early 2020s). For the wider study: Samples covering the acute and convalescent phases of COVID-19 were provided by collaborators in the United States, Italy and Spain. A de-identified subject ID, COVID-19 status, age in years and sex were almost always included in the sample metadata. Subjects who had been exposed to COVID-19, were actively infected with it, or had recovered from it provided the deeply sampled blood TCRbeta repertoires that made up the dataset. The samples were drawn from two sources: the first 160 participants of the ongoing ImmuneRACE study, and 1,254 subjects contributed by 6 global collaborators. The repertoires were released in a freely available public database meant as a resource for research on the immune response to SARS-CoV-2. Where available, HLA class I and class II types were taken from metadata supplied by the sample provider and were not determined by assay-based typing. The prospective study material was composed of cDNA or gDNA derived from T cells, B-cell-depleted T cells, or PBMCs.

General study outcomes and caveats: Clinical and demographic metadata were provided uncurated, with the amount varying by source and participant.

Collaborating institutions collected whole blood in K2EDTA tubes following their own protocols. Collaborator samples were shipped for TCRbeta analysis as frozen whole blood, isolated PBMCs, or DNA extracted from either sample type. Reading from cysteine to phenylalanine, the CDR3 counts 16 amino acids. Of the read, only the CDR3 DNA is kept; its 48 bases are in frame from base 1. The trim is 4 bases for V and 0 bases for J, with a gap of 13 bases between the germline ends. CDR1 is given as SGHRS and CDR2 as YFSETQ, both from the germline V gene. Sequencing was done on a sample of peripheral blood. This receptor chain uses TRBV5-1 and TRBJ1-4, with the D segment identity uncertain. This receptor was obtained from a man in his 60s with acute or convalescent COVID-19. The sequenced DNA: TGCGCCAGCAGCCAATGGCTTATTTCAACTAATGAAAAACTGTTTTTT. The translation is CASSQWLISTNEKLFF.